A selection of T cell receptor beta chains follows, all from one sample in a study of blood T cell repertoires in COVID-19. The assay was immunoSEQ multiplex PCR, and TCRdb's table has in-frame clones only and misses some. Among roughly 60,000 clones, approximately 80% were seen once, and the ten largest hold 9.5% to 13%. Sequencing was carried out using peripheral blood. Receptors originate from a man in his fifties with COVID-19, enrolled during active disease. Both conserved end residues are part of each CDR3. A D gene is named only where the DNA matches it firmly. Expanded clones get a size class; other rows say once, few or many, or leave the size out.

v_call,clone_size,j_call,d_call,cdr3_aa,cdr3_nt
TRBV7-2,-,TRBJ2-7,-,CASSLGDIASYEQYF,TGTGCCAGCAGCTTAGGGGACATAGCCTCCTACGAGCAGTACTTC
TRBV25-1,-,TRBJ1-2,-,CASRSGTPNYGYTF,TGTGCCAGCAGATCCGGGACACCCAACTATGGCTACACCTTC
TRBV19,-,TRBJ1-3,-,CATQRISGNTIYF,TGTGCCACTCAGAGGATTTCTGGAAACACCATATATTTT
TRBV6-6,few,TRBJ1-6,-,CASLGRQTNLHF,TGTGCCAGTTTGGGGCGACAGACAAACCTCCACTTT
TRBV6-1,-,TRBJ2-1,-,CASNEARVGQFF,TGTGCCAGCAATGAAGCCCGGGTAGGGCAGTTCTTC
TRBV28,-,TRBJ1-2,TRBD1,CASSQGAGNYGYTF,TGTGCCAGCAGCCAGGGGGCGGGTAACTATGGCTACACCTTC
TRBV28,-,TRBJ2-7,TRBD1,CASSSHTGTGGVYEQYF,TGTGCCAGCAGTTCCCACACCGGGACAGGGGGCGTCTACGAGCAGTACTTC
TRBV10-1,-,TRBJ1-3,-,CASSANSGNTIYF,TGCGCCAGCAGTGCCAACTCTGGAAACACCATATATTTT
TRBV2,once,TRBJ1-1,-,CAVTGNTEAFF,TGTGCCGTAACAGGGAACACTGAAGCTTTCTTT
TRBV19,-,TRBJ1-2,-,CASKKAPVYTF,TGTGCCAGTAAGAAAGCTCCTGTCTACACCTTC
TRBV5-6,-,TRBJ2-7,TRBD1,CASSLEGRGEQYF,TGTGCCAGCAGCTTGGAAGGCAGGGGGGAGCAGTACTTC
TRBV9,-,TRBJ2-3,TRBD1,CASSVNDRGHTQYF,TGTGCCAGCAGCGTTAACGACAGGGGGCATACGCAGTATTTT
TRBV28,-,TRBJ2-3,-,CASSYSSTDTQYF,TGTGCCAGCAGTTACTCTAGCACAGATACGCAGTATTTT
TRBV19,-,TRBJ1-5,TRBD1,CASSIGQGGQPQHF,TGTGCCAGTAGTATCGGACAGGGAGGTCAGCCCCAGCATTTT
TRBV19,-,TRBJ1-1,-,CASSKDRNTEAFF,TGTGCCAGTAGTAAGGACAGGAACACTGAAGCTTTCTTT
TRBV7-3,-,TRBJ2-1,-,CASSPESTYNEQFF,TGTGCCAGCAGCCCTGAAAGTACTTACAATGAGCAGTTCTTC
TRBV7-2,-,TRBJ1-5,-,CASSLIGQYNQPQHF,TGTGCCAGCAGCTTAATTGGGCAGTACAATCAGCCCCAGCATTTT
TRBV19,-,TRBJ2-7,TRBD1,CASSFTGQGNIEQYF,TGTGCCAGTAGTTTTACGGGACAGGGGAATATCGAGCAGTACTTC
TRBV14,once,TRBJ2-3,-,CASSVRTGTDTQYF,TGTGCCAGCAGCGTAAGAACAGGGACGGATACGCAGTATTTT
TRBV9,-,TRBJ2-1,-,CASSVGIGSSPNEQFF,TGTGCCAGCAGCGTAGGGATCGGGAGTAGTCCCAATGAGCAGTTCTTC
TRBV6-6,-,TRBJ1-4,TRBD1,CASQGTGGEKLFF,TGTGCCAGCCAGGGGACAGGGGGTGAAAAACTGTTTTTT
TRBV18,-,TRBJ2-5,TRBD2,CASSRGGETQYF,TGTGCCAGCTCACGGGGGGGAGAGACCCAGTACTTC
TRBV7-9,-,TRBJ1-1,-,CASSYQGRPFF,TGTGCCAGCAGCTATCAGGGGCGGCCTTTCTTT
TRBV5-5,-,TRBJ2-7,TRBD1,CASSADRGPYEQYF,TGTGCCAGCAGCGCGGACAGGGGGCCCTACGAGCAGTACTTC
TRBV2,-,TRBJ1-5,TRBD1,CASSGQGGQPQHF,TGTGCCAGCAGTGGACAGGGAGGTCAGCCCCAGCATTTT
TRBV15,-,TRBJ1-6,-,CATSRDVPRQGLNSPLHF,TGTGCCACCAGCAGAGATGTACCCCGCCAGGGGCTGAATTCACCCCTCCACTTT
TRBV28,-,TRBJ1-3,TRBD1,CASSSMTPDRGIYF,TGTGCCAGCAGTTCAATGACCCCGGACAGGGGTATATATTTT
TRBV6-5,-,TRBJ2-7,-,CASSYGPRGGLSEQYF,TGTGCCAGCAGTTACGGGCCCAGGGGCGGGCTTTCCGAGCAGTACTTC
TRBV30,few,TRBJ1-5,-,CAWSVDFSNQPQHF,TGTGCCTGGAGTGTAGACTTTAGCAATCAGCCCCAGCATTTT
TRBV5-8,-,TRBJ2-7,TRBD2,CASSLAGGAYEQYF,TGTGCCAGCAGCTTGGCCGGGGGGGCGTACGAGCAGTACTTC
TRBV30,once,TRBJ1-2,-,CAWKGENYGYTF,TGTGCCTGGAAAGGGGAAAACTATGGCTACACCTTC
TRBV3-1/TRBV3-2,few,TRBJ2-6,-,CASSRQGYSGANVLTF,TGTGCCAGCAGCCGGCAGGGTTACTCTGGGGCCAACGTCCTGACTTTC
TRBV5-4,-,TRBJ2-1,TRBD2,CASSLGSGSGREQFF,TGTGCCAGCAGCTTGGGCAGCGGGAGTGGGAGGGAGCAGTTCTTC
TRBV3-1/TRBV3-2,-,TRBJ2-3,-,CASSREPRAGDTQYF,TGTGCCAGCAGCAGAGAACCTAGGGCGGGAGATACGCAGTATTTT